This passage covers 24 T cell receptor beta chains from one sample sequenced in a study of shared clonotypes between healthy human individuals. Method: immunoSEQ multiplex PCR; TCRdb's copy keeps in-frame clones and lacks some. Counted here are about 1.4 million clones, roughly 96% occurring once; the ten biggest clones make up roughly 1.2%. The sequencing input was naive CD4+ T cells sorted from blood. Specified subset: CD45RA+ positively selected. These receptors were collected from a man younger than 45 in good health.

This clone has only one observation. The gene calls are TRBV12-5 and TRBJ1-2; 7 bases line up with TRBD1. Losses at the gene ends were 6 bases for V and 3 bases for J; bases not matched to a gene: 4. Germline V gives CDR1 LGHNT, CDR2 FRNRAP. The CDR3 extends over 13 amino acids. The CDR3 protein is CASGEGADYGYTF. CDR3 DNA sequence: TGTGCTAGTGGCGAGGGGGCTGACTATGGCTACACCTTC. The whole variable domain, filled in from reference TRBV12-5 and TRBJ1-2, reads DARVTQTPRHKVTEMGQEVTMRCQPILGHNTVFWYRQTMMQGLELLAYFRNRAPLDDSGMPKDRFSAEMPDATLATLKIQPSEPRDSAVYFCASGEGADYGYTFGSGTRLTVV.

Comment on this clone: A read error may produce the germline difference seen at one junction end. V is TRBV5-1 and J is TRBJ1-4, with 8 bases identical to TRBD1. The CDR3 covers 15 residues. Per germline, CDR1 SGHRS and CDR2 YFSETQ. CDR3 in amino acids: CASSRTGGANEKLFF. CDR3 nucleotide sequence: TGTGCCAGCAGCAGAACAGGGGGTGCTAATGAAAAACTGTTTTTT.

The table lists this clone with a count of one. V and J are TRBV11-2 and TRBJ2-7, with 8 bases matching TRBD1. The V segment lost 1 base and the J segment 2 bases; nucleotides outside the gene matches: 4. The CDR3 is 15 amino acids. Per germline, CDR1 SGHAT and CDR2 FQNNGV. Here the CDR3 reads CASSLARGPTYEQYF. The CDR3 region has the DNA TGTGCCAGCAGCTTAGCCAGGGGGCCTACCTACGAGCAGTACTTC.

CDR3 coding DNA: TGCGCCAGCAGCTTGGTGGCAGGGGGACCCAACACTGAAGCTTTCTTT. This translates into CASSLVAGGPNTEAFF. V and J are TRBV5-1 and TRBJ1-1, with 7 bases lining up with TRBD1. Germline assignment: CDR1 SGHRS and CDR2 YFSETQ. V was pared by 0 bases and J by 2 bases, with 7 bases of the junction left unmatched. The CDR3 spans 16 residues. Full variable domain (rest looked up from reference TRBV5-1 and TRBJ1-1): KAGVTQTPRYLIKTRGQQVTLSCSPISGHRSVSWYQQTPGQGLQFLFEYFSETQRNKGNFPGRFSGRQFSNSRSEMNVSTLELGDSALYLCASSLVAGGPNTEAFFGQGTRLTVV.

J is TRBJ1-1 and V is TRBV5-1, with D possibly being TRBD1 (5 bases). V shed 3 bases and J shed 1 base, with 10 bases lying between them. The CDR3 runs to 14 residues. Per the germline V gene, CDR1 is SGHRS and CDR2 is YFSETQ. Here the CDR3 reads CASSSGRGNTEAFF. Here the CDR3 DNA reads TGCGCCAGCAGCTCAGGGAGAGGGAACACTGAAGCTTTCTTT.

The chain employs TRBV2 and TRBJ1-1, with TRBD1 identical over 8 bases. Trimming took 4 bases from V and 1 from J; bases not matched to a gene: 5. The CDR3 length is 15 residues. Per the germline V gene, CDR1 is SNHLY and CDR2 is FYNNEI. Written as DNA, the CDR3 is TGTGCCAGCAGTGGACAGGGGAGATGGAACACTGAAGCTTTCTTT. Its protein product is CASSGQGRWNTEAFF.

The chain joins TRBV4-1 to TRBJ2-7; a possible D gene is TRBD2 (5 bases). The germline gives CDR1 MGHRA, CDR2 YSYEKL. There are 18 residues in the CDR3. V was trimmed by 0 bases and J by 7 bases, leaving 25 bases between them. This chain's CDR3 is CASSQEFTGSFVPREQYF. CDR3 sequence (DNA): TGCGCCAGCAGCCAAGAATTTACGGGGAGCTTCGTACCTAGAGAGCAGTACTTC.

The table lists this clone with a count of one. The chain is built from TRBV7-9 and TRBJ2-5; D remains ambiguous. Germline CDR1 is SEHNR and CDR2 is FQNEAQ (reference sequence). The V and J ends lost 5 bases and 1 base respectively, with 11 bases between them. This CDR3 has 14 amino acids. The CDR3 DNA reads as TGTGCCAGCAGCCTTCGACCCGTCCAAGAGACCCAGTACTTC. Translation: CASSLRPVQETQYF.

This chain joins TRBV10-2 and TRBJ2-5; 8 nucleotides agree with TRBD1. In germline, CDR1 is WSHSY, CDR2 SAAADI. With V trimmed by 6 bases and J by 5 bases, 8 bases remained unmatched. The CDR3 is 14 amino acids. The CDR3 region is CASRDLQGAETQYF. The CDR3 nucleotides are TGCGCCAGCAGAGATCTCCAGGGGGCGGAGACCCAGTACTTC.

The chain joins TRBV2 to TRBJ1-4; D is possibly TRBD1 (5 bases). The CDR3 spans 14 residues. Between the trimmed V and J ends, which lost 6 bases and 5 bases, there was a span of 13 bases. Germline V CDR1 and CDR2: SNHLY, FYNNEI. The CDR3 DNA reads TGTGCCAGCAGCCCGGGGCGTTCCAATGAAAAACTGTTTTTT. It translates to CASSPGRSNEKLFF.

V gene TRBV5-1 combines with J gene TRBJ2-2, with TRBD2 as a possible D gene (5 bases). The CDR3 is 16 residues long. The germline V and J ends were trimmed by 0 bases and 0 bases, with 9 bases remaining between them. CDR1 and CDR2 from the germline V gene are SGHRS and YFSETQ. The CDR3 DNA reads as TGCGCCAGCAGCTTGGGAGGGCGCGCGAACACCGGGGAGCTGTTTTTT. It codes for CASSLGGRANTGELFF.

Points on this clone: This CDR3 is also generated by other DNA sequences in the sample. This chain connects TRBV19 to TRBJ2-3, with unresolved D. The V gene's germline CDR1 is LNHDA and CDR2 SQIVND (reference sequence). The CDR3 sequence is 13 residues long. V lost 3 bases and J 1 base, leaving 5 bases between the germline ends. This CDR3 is CASSIQGTDTQYF. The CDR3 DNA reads TGTGCCAGTAGTATTCAGGGCACAGATACGCAGTATTTT.

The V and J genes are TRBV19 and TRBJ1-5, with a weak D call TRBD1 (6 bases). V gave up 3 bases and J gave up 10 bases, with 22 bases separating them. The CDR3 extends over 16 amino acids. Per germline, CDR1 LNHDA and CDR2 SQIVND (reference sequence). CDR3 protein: CASSISTGQTRRPQHF. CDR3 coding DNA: TGTGCCAGTAGTATCTCGACAGGCCAAACGCGCAGACCCCAGCATTTT.

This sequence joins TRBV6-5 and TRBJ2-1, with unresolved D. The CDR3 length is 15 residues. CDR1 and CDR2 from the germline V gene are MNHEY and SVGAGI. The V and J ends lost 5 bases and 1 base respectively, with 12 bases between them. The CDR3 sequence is CASSPAVQSYNEQFF. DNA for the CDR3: TGTGCCAGCAGTCCGGCAGTGCAGTCCTACAATGAGCAGTTCTTC.

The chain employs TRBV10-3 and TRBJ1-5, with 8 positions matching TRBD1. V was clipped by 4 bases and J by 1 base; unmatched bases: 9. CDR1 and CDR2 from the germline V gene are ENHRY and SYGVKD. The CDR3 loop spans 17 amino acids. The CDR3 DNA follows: TGTGCCATCAGTGCCCACAAACAGGGGGGAAGCAATCAGCCCCAGCATTTT. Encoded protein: CAISAHKQGGSNQPQHF.

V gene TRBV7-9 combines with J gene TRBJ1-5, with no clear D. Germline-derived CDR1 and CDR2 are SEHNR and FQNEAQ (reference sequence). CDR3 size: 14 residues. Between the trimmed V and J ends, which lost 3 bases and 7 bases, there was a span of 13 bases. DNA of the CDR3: TGTGCCAGCAGCTTTAGTCAGGTGGGGCAGCCCCAGCATTTT. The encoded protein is CASSFSQVGQPQHF.

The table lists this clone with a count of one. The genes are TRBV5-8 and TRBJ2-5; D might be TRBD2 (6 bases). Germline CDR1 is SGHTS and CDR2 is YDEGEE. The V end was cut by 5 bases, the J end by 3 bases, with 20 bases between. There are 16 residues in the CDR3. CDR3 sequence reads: CASRPGGGGHKETQYF. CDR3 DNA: TGTGCCAGCAGGCCCGGTGGGGGAGGCCATAAAGAGACCCAGTACTTC.

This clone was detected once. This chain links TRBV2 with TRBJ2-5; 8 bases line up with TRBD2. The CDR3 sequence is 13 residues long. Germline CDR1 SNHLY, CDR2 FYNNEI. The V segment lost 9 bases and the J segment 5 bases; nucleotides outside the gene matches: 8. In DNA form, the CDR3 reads TGTGCCAGTCGGACTAGCAGAGATGAGACCCAGTACTTC. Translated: CASRTSRDETQYF.

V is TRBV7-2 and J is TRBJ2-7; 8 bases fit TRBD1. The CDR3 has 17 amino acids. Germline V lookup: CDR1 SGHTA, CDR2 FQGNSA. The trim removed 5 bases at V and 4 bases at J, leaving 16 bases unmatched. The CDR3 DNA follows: TGTGCCAGCAGCCTAGGGACAGGACCGGGTTACGGATACGAGCAGTACTTC. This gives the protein CASSLGTGPGYGYEQYF.

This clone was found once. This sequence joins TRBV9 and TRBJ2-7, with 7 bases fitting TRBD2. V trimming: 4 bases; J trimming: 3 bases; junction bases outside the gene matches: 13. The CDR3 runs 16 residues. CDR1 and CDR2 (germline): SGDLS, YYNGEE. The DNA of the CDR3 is TGTGCCAGCAGCAGAAGCTCAGCGGGGATATTCTACGAGCAGTACTTC. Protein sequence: CASSRSSAGIFYEQYF.

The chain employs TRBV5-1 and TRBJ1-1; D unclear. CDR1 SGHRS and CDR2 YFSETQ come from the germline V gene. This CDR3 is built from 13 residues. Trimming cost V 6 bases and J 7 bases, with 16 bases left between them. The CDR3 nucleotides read TGCGCCAGCACCGAGACAAACAAGGGTGAAGCTTTCTTT. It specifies CASTETNKGEAFF.

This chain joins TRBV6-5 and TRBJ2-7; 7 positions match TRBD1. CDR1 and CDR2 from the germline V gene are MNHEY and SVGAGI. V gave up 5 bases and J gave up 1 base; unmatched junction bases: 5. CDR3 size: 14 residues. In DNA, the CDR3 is TGTGCCAGCAGTCCCAGGGACAGTTCCTACGAGCAGTACTTC. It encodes CASSPRDSSYEQYF.

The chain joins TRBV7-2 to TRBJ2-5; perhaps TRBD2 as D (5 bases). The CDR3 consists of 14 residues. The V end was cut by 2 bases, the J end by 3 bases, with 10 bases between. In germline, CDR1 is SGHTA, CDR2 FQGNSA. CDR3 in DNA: TGTGCCAGCAGCTTATTTCCGGGGAAAGAGACCCAGTACTTC. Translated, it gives CASSLFPGKETQYF.

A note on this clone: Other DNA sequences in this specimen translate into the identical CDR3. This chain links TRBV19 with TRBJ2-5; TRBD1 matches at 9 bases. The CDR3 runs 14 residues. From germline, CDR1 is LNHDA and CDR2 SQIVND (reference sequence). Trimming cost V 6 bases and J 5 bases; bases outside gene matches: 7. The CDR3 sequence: CASSTGTGRETQYF. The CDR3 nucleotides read TGTGCCAGTAGCACCGGGACAGGGCGGGAGACCCAGTACTTC.